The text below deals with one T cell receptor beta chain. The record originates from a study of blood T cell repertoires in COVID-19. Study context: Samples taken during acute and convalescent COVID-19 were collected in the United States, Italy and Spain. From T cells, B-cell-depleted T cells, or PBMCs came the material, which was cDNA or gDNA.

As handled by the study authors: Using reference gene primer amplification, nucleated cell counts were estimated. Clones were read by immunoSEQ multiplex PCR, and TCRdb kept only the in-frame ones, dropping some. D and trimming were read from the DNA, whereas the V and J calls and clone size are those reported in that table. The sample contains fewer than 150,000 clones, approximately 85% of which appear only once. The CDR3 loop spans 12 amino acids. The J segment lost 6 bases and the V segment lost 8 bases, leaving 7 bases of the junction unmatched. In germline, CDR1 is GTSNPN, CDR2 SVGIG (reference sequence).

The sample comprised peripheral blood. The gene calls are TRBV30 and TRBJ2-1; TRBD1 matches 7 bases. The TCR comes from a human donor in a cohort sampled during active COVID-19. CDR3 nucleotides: TGTGCCGGAAAGACAGGGTCCAATGAGCAGTTCTTC. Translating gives CAGKTGSNEQFF.